This record concerns one T cell receptor (beta chain) sequence. This entry belongs to a study of sequential checkpoint blockade in melanoma. Study overall: After both sequences, patients received maintenance nivolumab.

Treatment reported: randomized to nivolumab then ipilimumab (arm A) or the reverse (arm B). No patient had prior DNA-damaging chemotherapy. From thawed PBMCs, live CD3+CD8+ cells negative for CD19 and CD56 were sorted. CDR1 is MNHEY and CDR2 is SMNVEV in the germline V gene (reference sequence). Trimming left V 11 bases short and J 2 bases short, with 16 bases between. The CDR3 totals 13 residues. Clones were sequenced by immunoSEQ multiplex PCR, and TCRdb holds only the in-frame ones, with some missing. In the table there are 25,000 to 35,000 clones, 75% to 85% of which are singletons. The receptor's source is a human donor with melanoma. Sequencing used CD8+ T cells sorted from blood (inferred from file names), obtained from a patient given nivolumab and ipilimumab in sequence. The chain uses TRBV27 and TRBJ2-7; possible D gene TRBD2, 5 bases. The CDR3 DNA reads as TGTGCCGCAAGATCCGGGATTACCTACGAGCAGTACTTC. This sequence encodes CAARSGITYEQYF.